This is a list of T cell receptor beta chains from one sample in a study of T cells in Graves' hyperthyroidism and ophthalmopathy. TCRdb reprocessed the multiplex PCR reads via MiXCR and lists one record per CDR3 protein. Among about 410,000 distinct CDR3 sequences listed, around 13% were seen once. What was sequenced was blood. The receptors were gathered from a woman aged 25 to 39 with Graves' ophthalmopathy. Each CDR3 is given without its conserved first and last residue.

V: TRBV5-4
length: 15
J: TRBJ2-6
CDR3: ASSLTGGPAGANVLT

V: TRBV5-1
length: 16
J: TRBJ2-5
CDR3: ASSLAFRDRGHQETQY

V: TRBV5-8
length: 14
J: TRBJ2-3
CDR3: ASSPGGHEYTDTQY

V: TRBV19
length: 14
J: TRBJ1-5
CDR3: ASSIQQGVHNQPQH

V: TRBV14
length: 13
J: TRBJ2-3
CDR3: ASSLRGDFTDTQY

V: TRBV20-1
length: 10
J: TRBJ1-1
CDR3: SAARNEQEAF

V: TRBV7-2
length: 12
J: TRBJ1-6
CDR3: ASKREQVDSPLH

V: TRBV6-1
length: 13
J: TRBJ2-7
CDR3: ASSPPDTTTYEQY

V: TRBV11-2
length: 14
J: TRBJ2-1
CDR3: ASSPLDRGKGNEQF

V: TRBV3-1
length: 12
J: TRBJ1-2
CDR3: ASIRDSGPYGYT

V: TRBV5-6
length: 14
J: TRBJ2-2
CDR3: ASSPTQGQSTGELF

V: TRBV18
length: 11
J: TRBJ1-3
CDR3: ASSPGSGNTIY

V: TRBV12-3/TRBV12-4
length: 12
J: TRBJ1-5
CDR3: ASSFRYRDQPQH

V: TRBV24-1
length: 9
J: TRBJ1-6
CDR3: ATSDLTPLH

V: TRBV25-1
length: 9
J: TRBJ1-1
CDR3: ASIQGAEAF

V: TRBV9
length: 8
J: TRBJ2-4
CDR3: ASSGNIQY

V: TRBV29-1
length: 11
J: TRBJ2-1
CDR3: SVEDHVGDEQF

V: TRBV3-1
length: 11
J: TRBJ2-7
CDR3: ASSSTGGYEQY

V: TRBV19
length: 13
J: TRBJ1-1
CDR3: ASRSLGQMNTEAF

V: TRBV7-9
length: 12
J: TRBJ1-5
CDR3: ASSPLTSNQPQH

V: TRBV29-1
length: 13
J: TRBJ2-6
CDR3: SVELPSSGANVLT

V: TRBV20-1
length: 16
J: TRBJ2-3
CDR3: SARPRSGQGRGTDTQY

V: TRBV7-2
length: 14
J: TRBJ1-6
CDR3: ASSLEGGAGVSPLH

V: TRBV20-1
length: 11
J: TRBJ2-3
CDR3: SARDRATDTQY

V: TRBV7-6
length: 15
J: TRBJ2-1
CDR3: ASSLGLAGGIYNEQF

V: TRBV20-1
length: 14
J: TRBJ2-7
CDR3: SARTAHALSLDEQY

V: TRBV11-2
length: 16
J: TRBJ2-3
CDR3: ASSFALLDRVHRDTQY

V: TRBV30
length: 10
J: TRBJ2-7
CDR3: AWSGSLYEQY

V: TRBV18
length: 12
J: TRBJ1-4
CDR3: ASSPRDYGEKLF

V: TRBV7-8
length: 12
J: TRBJ2-7
CDR3: ASSSHRGPYEQY

V: TRBV12-3/TRBV12-4
length: 12
J: TRBJ1-5
CDR3: ASSFGQVSQPQH

V: TRBV20-1
length: 14
J: TRBJ2-1
CDR3: SARGLLTSVRDEQF

V: TRBV15
length: 11
J: TRBJ1-5
CDR3: ATSLDRDQPQH

V: TRBV18
length: 13
J: TRBJ1-5
CDR3: ASSPQQGINQPQH

V: TRBV7-9
length: 12
J: TRBJ2-5
CDR3: ASSFGDLEETQY

V: TRBV30
length: 12
J: TRBJ1-2
CDR3: AWSPWSQGYGYT

V: TRBV7-3
length: 11
J: TRBJ1-1
CDR3: ASSSFLNTEAF

V: TRBV24-1
length: 20
J: TRBJ2-1
CDR3: ATSDSGTSGGSRPNSYNEQF

V: TRBV20-1
length: 18
J: TRBJ2-3
CDR3: SATIRVKLAGGPGTDTQY

V: TRBV5-1
length: 13
J: TRBJ2-1
CDR3: ASSPEDRGRDEQF

V: TRBV12-3/TRBV12-4
length: 12
J: TRBJ1-5
CDR3: ASSAGTGVQPQH

V: TRBV12-3/TRBV12-4
length: 13
J: TRBJ1-6
CDR3: ASSFGTGYHSPLH

V: TRBV3-1
length: 12
J: TRBJ1-5
CDR3: ASRGTGENQPQH

V: TRBV7-3
length: 11
J: TRBJ2-2
CDR3: ASSSGLSGELF

V: TRBV5-4
length: 16
J: TRBJ2-6
CDR3: ASSFVGGNASGANVLT

V: TRBV4-1
length: 10
J: TRBJ1-1
CDR3: ASSQDYEFAF

V: TRBV10-3
length: 13
J: TRBJ1-3
CDR3: AISESGGSGNTIY

V: TRBV5-4
length: 10
J: TRBJ2-7
CDR3: AGGPAAYEQY

V: TRBV15
length: 11
J: TRBJ1-2
CDR3: ATSQTGGYGYT

V: TRBV20-1
length: 14
J: TRBJ2-5
CDR3: SARVLGSSLRETQY

V: TRBV24-1
length: 12
J: TRBJ2-2
CDR3: ATSENLNTGELF

V: TRBV7-8
length: 14
J: TRBJ2-1
CDR3: ASSLLMWAGNNEQF

V: TRBV7-2
length: 15
J: TRBJ2-5
CDR3: ASSSVTSGGAWKTQY

V: TRBV28
length: 13
J: TRBJ2-3
CDR3: ASSFRDWNYDTQY

V: TRBV5-1
length: 13
J: TRBJ1-6
CDR3: ASSLAGRSGSPLH

V: TRBV5-1
length: 11
J: TRBJ2-7
CDR3: ASRAGGSYEQY

V: TRBV3-1
length: 9
J: TRBJ1-1
CDR3: ASSHVNRAF

V: TRBV2
length: 15
J: TRBJ2-1
CDR3: ASSDKIGLAVYNEQF

V: TRBV28
length: 13
J: TRBJ2-3
CDR3: ASRPDRAVTDTQY